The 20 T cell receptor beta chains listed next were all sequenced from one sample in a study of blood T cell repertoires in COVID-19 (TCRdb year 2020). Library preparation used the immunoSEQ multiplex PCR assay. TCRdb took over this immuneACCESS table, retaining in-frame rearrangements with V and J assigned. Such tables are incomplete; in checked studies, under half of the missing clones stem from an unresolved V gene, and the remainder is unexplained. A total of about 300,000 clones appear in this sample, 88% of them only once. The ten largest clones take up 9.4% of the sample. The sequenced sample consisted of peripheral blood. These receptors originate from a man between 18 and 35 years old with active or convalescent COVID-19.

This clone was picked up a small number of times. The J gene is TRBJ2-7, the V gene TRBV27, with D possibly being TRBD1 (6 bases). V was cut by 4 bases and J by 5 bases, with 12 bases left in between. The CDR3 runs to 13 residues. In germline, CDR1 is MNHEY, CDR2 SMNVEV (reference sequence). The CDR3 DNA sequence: TGTGCCAGCAGTTGGACAGTGGGCCACGAGCAGTACTTC. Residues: CASSWTVGHEQYF.

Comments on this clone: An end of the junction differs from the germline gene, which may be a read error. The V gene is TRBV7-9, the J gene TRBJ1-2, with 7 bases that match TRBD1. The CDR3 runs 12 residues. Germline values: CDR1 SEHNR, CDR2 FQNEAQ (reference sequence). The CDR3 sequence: CTMTQGYTGYTF. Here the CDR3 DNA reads TGCACAATGACACAGGGGTATACGGGCTACACCTTC.

CDR3 bases: TGTGCCAGCAGCCCCCTAGGGGGGACTAGCGGGGGAGACTCCTACAATGAGCAGTTCTTC. Translated: CASSPLGGTSGGDSYNEQFF. This rearrangement joins TRBV5-4 to TRBJ2-1, with 14 nucleotides matching TRBD2. The junction had 12 bases not matched to a gene; V was cut back by 4 bases and J by 0 bases. Germline V gene lookup returns CDR1 SGHNT and CDR2 YYREEE (reference sequence). The CDR3 has 20 residues.

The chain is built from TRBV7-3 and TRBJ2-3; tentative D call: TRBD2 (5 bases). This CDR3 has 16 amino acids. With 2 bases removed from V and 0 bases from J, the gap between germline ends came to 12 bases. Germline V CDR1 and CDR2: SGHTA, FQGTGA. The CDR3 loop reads CASSLGLAYSTDTQYF. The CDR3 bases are TGTGCCAGCAGCTTAGGGCTAGCCTATAGCACAGATACGCAGTATTTT.

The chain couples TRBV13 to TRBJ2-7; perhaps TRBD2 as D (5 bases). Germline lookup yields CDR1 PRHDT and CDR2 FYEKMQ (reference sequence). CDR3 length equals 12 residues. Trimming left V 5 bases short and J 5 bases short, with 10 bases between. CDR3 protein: CASSTQRDEQYF. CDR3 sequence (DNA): TGTGCCAGCAGCACCCAGAGGGACGAGCAGTACTTC.

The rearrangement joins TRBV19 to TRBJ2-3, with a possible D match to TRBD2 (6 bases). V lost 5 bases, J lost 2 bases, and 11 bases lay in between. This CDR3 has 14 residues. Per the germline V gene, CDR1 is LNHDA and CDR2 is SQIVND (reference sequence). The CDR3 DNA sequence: TGTGCCAGTAGTTTACGGGGGACCACAGATACGCAGTATTTT. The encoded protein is CASSLRGTTDTQYF.

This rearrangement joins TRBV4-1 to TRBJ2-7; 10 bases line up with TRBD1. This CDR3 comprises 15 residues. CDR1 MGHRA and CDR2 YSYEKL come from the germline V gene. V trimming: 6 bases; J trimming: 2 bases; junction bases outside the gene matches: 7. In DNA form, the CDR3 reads TGCGCCAGCAGTTCCACCGGGACAGGGGCCTACGAGCAGTACTTC. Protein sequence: CASSSTGTGAYEQYF.

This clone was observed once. CDR3 region: CASSQGGGGTDTQYF. In nucleotides, the CDR3 is TGTGCCAGCAGCCAGGGAGGGGGGGGCACAGATACGCAGTATTTT. The V and J genes are TRBV9 and TRBJ2-3; possibly TRBD2 for D (7 bases). The germline V gene encodes CDR1 SGDLS and CDR2 YYNGEE. Trimming removed 4 bases from V and 1 base from J, with 13 bases in between. The CDR3 extends over 15 amino acids.

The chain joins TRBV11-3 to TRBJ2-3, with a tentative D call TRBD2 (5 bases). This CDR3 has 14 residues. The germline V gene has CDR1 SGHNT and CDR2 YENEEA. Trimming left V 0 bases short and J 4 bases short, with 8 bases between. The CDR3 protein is CASSLDQRPDTQYF. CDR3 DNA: TGTGCCAGCAGCTTAGATCAGCGGCCAGATACGCAGTATTTT. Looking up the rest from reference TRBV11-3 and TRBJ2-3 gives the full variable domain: EAGVVQSPRYKIIEKKQPVAFWCNPISGHNTLYWYLQNLGQGPELLIRYENEEAVDDSQLPKDRFSAERLKGVDSTLKIQPAELGDSAVYLCASSLDQRPDTQYFGPGTRLTVL.

The CDR3 nucleotides are TGCGCCAGCAGCCCCCCAGGCGGGATGAGCACCGGGGAGCTGTTTTTT. The encoded protein is CASSPPGGMSTGELFF. The chain is built from TRBV10-1 and TRBJ2-2; D is possibly TRBD2 (6 bases). The CDR3 covers 16 residues. CDR1 is WNHNN, CDR2 SYGVQD, per germline (reference sequence). Trimming took off 6 bases at V and 4 bases at J, with 18 bases between the two ends.

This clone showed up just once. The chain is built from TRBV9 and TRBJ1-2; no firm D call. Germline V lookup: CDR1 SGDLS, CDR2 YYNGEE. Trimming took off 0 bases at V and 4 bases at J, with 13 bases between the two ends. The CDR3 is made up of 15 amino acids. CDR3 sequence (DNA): TGTGCCAGCAGCGTAGGTTACAGCGGCTCCTATGGCTACACCTTC. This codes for CASSVGYSGSYGYTF.

CDR3 nucleotides: TGTGCCAGTAGTAGATGGACAGGGGAGGTCTATAATTCACCCCTCCACTTT. Protein: CASSRWTGEVYNSPLHF. The rearrangement links TRBV19 to TRBJ1-6; 9 nucleotides agree with TRBD1. Unmatched junction bases numbered 7, after V lost 4 bases and J lost 3 bases. Germline V gene sequence: CDR1 LNHDA, CDR2 SQIVND (reference sequence). This CDR3 contains 17 residues.

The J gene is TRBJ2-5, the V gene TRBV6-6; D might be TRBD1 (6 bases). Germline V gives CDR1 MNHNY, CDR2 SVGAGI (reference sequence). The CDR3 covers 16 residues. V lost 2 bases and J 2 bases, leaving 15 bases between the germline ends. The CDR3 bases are TGTGCCAGCAGTTACATCTCGAGCCAGGGGCAAGAGACCCAGTACTTC. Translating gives CASSYISSQGQETQYF.

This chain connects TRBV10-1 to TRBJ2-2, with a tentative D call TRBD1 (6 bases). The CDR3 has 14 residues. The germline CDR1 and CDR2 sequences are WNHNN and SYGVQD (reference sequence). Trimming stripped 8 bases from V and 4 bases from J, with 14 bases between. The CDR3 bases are TGCGCCAGCGCAGGACAGTTAGGCACCGGGGAGCTGTTTTTT. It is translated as CASAGQLGTGELFF.

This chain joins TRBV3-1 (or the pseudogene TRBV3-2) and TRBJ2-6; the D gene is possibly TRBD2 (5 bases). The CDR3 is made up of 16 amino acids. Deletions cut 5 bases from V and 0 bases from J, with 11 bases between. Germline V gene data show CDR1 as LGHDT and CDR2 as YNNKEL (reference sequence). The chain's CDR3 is CASSALGSSGANVLTF. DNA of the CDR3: TGTGCCAGCAGCGCCCTGGGGAGCTCTGGGGCCAACGTCCTGACTTTC.

The CDR3 coding sequence is TGTGCCGGCGGGGGAAGCACTGAAGCTTTCTTT. This encodes CAGGGSTEAFF. V is TRBV11-2 and J is TRBJ1-1; tentatively, D is TRBD1 (5 bases). The germline V and J ends were trimmed by 11 bases and 4 bases, with 11 bases remaining between them. The CDR3 sequence is 11 residues long. Germline V gene data show CDR1 as SGHAT and CDR2 as FQNNGV.

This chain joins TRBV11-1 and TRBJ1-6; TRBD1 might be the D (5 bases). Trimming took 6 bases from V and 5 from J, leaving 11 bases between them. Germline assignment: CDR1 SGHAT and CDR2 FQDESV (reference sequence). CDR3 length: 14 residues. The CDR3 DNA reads TGTGCCAGCAGAATGGAGGGGCATAATTCACCCCTCCACTTT. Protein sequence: CASRMEGHNSPLHF.

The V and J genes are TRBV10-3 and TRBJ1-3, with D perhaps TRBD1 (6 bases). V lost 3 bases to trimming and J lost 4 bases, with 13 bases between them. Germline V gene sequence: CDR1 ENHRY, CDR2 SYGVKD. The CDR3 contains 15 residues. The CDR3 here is CAISDTTGTGNTIYF. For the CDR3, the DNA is TGTGCCATCAGTGACACTACAGGGACGGGAAACACCATATATTTT.

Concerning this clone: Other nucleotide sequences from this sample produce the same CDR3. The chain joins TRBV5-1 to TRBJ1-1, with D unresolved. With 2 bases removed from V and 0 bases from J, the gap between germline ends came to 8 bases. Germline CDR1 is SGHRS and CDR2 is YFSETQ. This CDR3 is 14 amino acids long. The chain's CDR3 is CASSLSGLNTEAFF. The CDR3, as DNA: TGCGCCAGCAGCTTAAGCGGGCTGAACACTGAAGCTTTCTTT.

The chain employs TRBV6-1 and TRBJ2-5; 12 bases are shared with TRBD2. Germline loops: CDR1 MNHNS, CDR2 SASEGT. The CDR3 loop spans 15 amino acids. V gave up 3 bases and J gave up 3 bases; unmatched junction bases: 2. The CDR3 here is CASSEASGGEETQYF. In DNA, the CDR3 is TGTGCCAGCAGTGAGGCTAGCGGGGGGGAAGAGACCCAGTACTTC.